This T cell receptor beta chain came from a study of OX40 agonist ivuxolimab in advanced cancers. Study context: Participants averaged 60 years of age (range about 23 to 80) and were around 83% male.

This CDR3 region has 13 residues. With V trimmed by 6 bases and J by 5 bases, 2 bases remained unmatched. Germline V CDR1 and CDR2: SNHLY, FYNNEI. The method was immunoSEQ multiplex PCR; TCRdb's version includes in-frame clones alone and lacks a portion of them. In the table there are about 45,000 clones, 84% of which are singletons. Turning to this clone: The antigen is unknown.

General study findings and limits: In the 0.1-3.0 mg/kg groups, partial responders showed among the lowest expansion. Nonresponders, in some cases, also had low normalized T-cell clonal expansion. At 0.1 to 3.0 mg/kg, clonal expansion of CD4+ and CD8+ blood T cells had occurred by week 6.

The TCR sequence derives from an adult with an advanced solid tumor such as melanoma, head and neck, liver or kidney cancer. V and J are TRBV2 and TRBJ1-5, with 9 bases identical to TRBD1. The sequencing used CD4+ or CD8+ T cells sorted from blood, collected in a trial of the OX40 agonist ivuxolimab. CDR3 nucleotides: TGTGCCAGCAGGGACAGGGGCTATCAGCCCCAGCATTTT. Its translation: CASRDRGYQPQHF.